Listed here are 16 T cell receptor beta chains from one sample, sequenced in a study of technical replicates of blood from a few donors. Profiling relied on immunoSEQ multiplex PCR, and the TCRdb table lists in-frame clones only, not all of them. The top ten hold 0.25% of the sample, which has fewer than 85,000 clones, over 90% seen once. Sequencing used T cells isolated from PBMCs. All receptors come from a human donor in good health.

Here the CDR3 DNA reads TGTGCCAGCAGTACCGACGGGAACACCTACGAGCAGTACTTC. Translated, it gives CASSTDGNTYEQYF. This rearrangement joins TRBV27 to TRBJ2-7; D perhaps matches TRBD2 (5 bases). V lost 5 bases and J 2 bases, leaving 13 bases between the germline ends. The V gene's germline CDR1 is MNHEY and CDR2 SMNVEV (reference sequence). This CDR3 is 14 amino acids long.

In this sample, this clone turned up once. The chain carries TRBV2 and TRBJ1-1; D might be TRBD1 (5 bases). CDR1 SNHLY and CDR2 FYNNEI come from the germline V gene. The V end was cut by 5 bases, the J end by 7 bases, with 17 bases between. The CDR3 is made up of 14 amino acids. As DNA, the CDR3 is TGTGCCAGCAGTTCCCTTGGGGGGGGAGGTGAAGCTTTCTTT. The encoded protein is CASSSLGGGGEAFF.

The chain combines TRBV7-2 with TRBJ1-2; 8 positions agree with TRBD1. Per the germline V gene, CDR1 is SGHTA and CDR2 is FQGNSA. This CDR3 comprises 14 residues. V shed 5 bases, J shed 11 bases, and the junction held 13 bases outside the gene matches. CDR3 loop: CASSLKNRQGQYTF. CDR3 DNA sequence: TGTGCCAGCAGCCTAAAGAATCGACAGGGGCAGTACACCTTC.

This clone was observed a handful of times. This rearrangement joins TRBV9 to TRBJ2-4; TRBD1 matches at 9 bases. V was pared by 3 bases and J by 6 bases, with 16 bases of the junction left unmatched. The germline V gene has CDR1 SGDLS and CDR2 YYNGEE. This CDR3 is built from 18 residues. CDR3 bases: TGTGCCAGCAGCGCCTCAATGGGGACAGGGTCTTCTCTAAACATTCAGTACTTC. This sequence encodes CASSASMGTGSSLNIQYF.

The gene calls are TRBV7-8 and TRBJ2-1, with D perhaps TRBD2 (6 bases). In germline, CDR1 is SGHVS, CDR2 FQNEAQ. The CDR3 has 14 amino acids. V lost 4 bases to trimming and J lost 5 bases, with 12 bases between them. CDR3 DNA: TGTGCCAGCAGCTCGGGACTCCTGGACAATGAGCAGTTCTTC. Protein sequence: CASSSGLLDNEQFF.

The chain recombines TRBV5-6 with TRBJ2-1; 7 bases line up with TRBD2. After removal of 5 bases from V and 0 bases from J, the junction contained 11 bases not matched to a gene. CDR3 size: 17 residues. Germline CDR1 SGHDT, CDR2 YYEEEE. The CDR3 spells CASRVAPASGSYNEQFF. CDR3 DNA: TGTGCCAGCAGGGTGGCCCCCGCTAGCGGCTCCTACAATGAGCAGTTCTTC.

This chain connects TRBV5-1 to TRBJ1-3; 7 positions agree with TRBD1. There are 15 residues in the CDR3. Germline trimming cut 4 bases from V and 0 bases from J; bases unmatched to any gene: 4. Looked up from germline, CDR1 is SGHRS and CDR2 is YFSETQ. Written as DNA, the CDR3 is TGCGCCAGCAGCATCCAGGGGGACTCTGGAAACACCATATATTTT. This translates into CASSIQGDSGNTIYF.

This rearrangement joins TRBV29-1 to TRBJ2-5, with D uncertain. The CDR3 consists of 11 residues. Trimming removed 4 bases from V and 4 bases from J, with 7 bases in between. Per germline, CDR1 SQVTM and CDR2 ANQGSEA. The CDR3 nucleotides read TGCAGCGTTGTAACGGTAGAGACCCAGTACTTC. Encoded protein: CSVVTVETQYF.

The chain employs TRBV5-1 and TRBJ2-7; unclear D gene. Germline CDR1 SGHRS, CDR2 YFSETQ. This CDR3 region has 13 residues. Between the trimmed V and J ends, which lost 1 base and 4 bases, there was a span of 9 bases. The chain's CDR3 is CASSLQQTYEQYF. CDR3 DNA: TGCGCCAGCAGCTTGCAACAGACGTACGAGCAGTACTTC.

The chain couples TRBV5-1 to TRBJ2-1; 9 nucleotides align to TRBD1. With V trimmed by 0 bases and J by 8 bases, 6 bases remained unmatched. The CDR3 has 15 residues. Germline CDR1 SGHRS, CDR2 YFSETQ. CDR3 sequence: CASSLAGQGMDEQFF. DNA of the CDR3: TGCGCCAGCAGCTTGGCGGGACAGGGCATGGATGAGCAGTTCTTC.

The rearrangement joins TRBV6-5 to TRBJ2-2, with D perhaps TRBD1 (5 bases). Germline V gene data show CDR1 as MNHEY and CDR2 as SVGAGI. V was shortened by 7 bases and J by 5 bases, with 17 bases between the two germline ends. This CDR3 comprises 15 residues. The chain's CDR3 is CASTDTGYVTGELFF. The CDR3 nucleotides are TGTGCCAGCACCGATACAGGTTACGTTACCGGGGAGCTGTTTTTT.

This rearrangement joins TRBV9 to TRBJ2-7; 9 positions agree with TRBD2. CDR1 and CDR2 from the germline V gene are SGDLS and YYNGEE. J was trimmed by 1 base and V by 4 bases; bases with no gene match: 3. The CDR3 extends over 14 amino acids. The CDR3 here is CASSSSGGSYEQYF. The CDR3 DNA reads as TGTGCCAGCAGCTCCAGCGGGGGGTCCTACGAGCAGTACTTC.

The V gene is TRBV5-1, the J gene TRBJ2-1; TRBD2 might be the D (7 bases). CDR3 length: 14 residues. Germline lookup yields CDR1 SGHRS and CDR2 YFSETQ. Trimming shortened V by 2 bases and J by 7 bases, and 13 bases separated the two germline ends. The CDR3 DNA is TGCGCCAGCAGCTTTCTACAGGGAGGGAATGAGCAGTTCTTC. Translation: CASSFLQGGNEQFF.

V usage is TRBV7-9 and J usage is TRBJ2-1, with D possibly being TRBD2 (5 bases). CDR1 and CDR2 from the germline V gene are SEHNR and FQNEAQ (reference sequence). Trimming pared 10 bases from V and 0 bases from J, leaving 10 bases between. The CDR3 loop spans 13 amino acids. The CDR3, as DNA: TGTGCCACTGAAACTAGCTCCTACAATGAGCAGTTCTTC. Residues: CATETSSYNEQFF.

The V and J genes are TRBV25-1 and TRBJ2-1; 9 nucleotides match TRBD1. This CDR3 comprises 13 residues. Germline trimming cut 6 bases from V and 7 bases from J; bases unmatched to any gene: 4. Germline CDR1 is MGHDK and CDR2 is SYGVNS. The CDR3 protein is CASRDRGLNEQFF. The CDR3 DNA is TGTGCCAGCAGGGACAGGGGTCTTAATGAGCAGTTCTTC.

The rearrangement links TRBV29-1 to TRBJ1-1; D is possibly TRBD1 (5 bases). Germline loops: CDR1 SQVTM, CDR2 ANQGSEA. The CDR3 consists of 11 residues. This CDR3 is CTTWGGTEAFF. The CDR3 nucleotides read TGCACCACCTGGGGGGGGACTGAAGCTTTCTTT.